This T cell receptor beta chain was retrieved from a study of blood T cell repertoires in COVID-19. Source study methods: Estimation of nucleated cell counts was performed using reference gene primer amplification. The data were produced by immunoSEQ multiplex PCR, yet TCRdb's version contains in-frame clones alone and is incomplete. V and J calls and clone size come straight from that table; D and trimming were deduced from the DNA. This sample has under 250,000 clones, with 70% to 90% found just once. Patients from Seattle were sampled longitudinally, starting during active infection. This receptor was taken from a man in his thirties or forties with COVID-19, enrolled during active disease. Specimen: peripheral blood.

CDR3 amino acids: CASSRDPGQGAYEQFF. CDR3 nucleotides: TGTGCCAGCAGTAGAGACCCGGGACAGGGGGCCTATGAGCAGTTCTTC. The rearrangement uses TRBV5-8 and TRBJ2-1, with 12 bases identical to TRBD1. V lost 5 bases and J lost 8; bases outside the gene matches: 11. Germline V gene lookup returns CDR1 SGHTS and CDR2 YDEGEE. The CDR3 runs to 16 residues.